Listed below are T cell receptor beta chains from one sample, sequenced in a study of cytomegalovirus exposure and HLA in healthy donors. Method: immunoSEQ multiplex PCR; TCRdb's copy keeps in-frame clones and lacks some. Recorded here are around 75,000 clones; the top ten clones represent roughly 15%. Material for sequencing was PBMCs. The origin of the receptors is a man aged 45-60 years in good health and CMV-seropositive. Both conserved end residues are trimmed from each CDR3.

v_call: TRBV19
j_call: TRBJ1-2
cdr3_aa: ASSALAGDGYT

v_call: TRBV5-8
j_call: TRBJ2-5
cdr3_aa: ASRRTAAGEETQY

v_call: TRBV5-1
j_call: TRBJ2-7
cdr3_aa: ASSLGAGGLYEQY

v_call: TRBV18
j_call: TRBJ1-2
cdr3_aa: ASSQGQGADGYT

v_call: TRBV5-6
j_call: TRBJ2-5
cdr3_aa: ASSLSGRAWETQY

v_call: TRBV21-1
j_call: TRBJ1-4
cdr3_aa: ASSKRGGASEKLF

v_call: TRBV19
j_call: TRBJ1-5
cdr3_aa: ASRRQFSNQPQH

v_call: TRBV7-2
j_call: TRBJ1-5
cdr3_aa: ASSTGQGANQPQH

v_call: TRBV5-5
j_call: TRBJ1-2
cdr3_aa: ASSLGGTGGWGYT

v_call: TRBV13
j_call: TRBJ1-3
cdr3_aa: ASSFHDRASGNTIY

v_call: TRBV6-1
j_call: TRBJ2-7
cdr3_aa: ASSERDRALYEQY

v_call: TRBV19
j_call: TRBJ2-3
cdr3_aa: ASSPGGDRKY

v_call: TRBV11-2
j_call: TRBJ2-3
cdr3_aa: ASSFGTSGGDTQY

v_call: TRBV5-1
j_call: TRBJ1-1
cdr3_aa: ASSLARQNTEAF

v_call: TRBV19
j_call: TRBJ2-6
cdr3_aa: ASAYWTGEWPSGANVLT

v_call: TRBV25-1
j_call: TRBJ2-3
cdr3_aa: ASSEQQGLDTQY

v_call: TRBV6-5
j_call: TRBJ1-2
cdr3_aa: ASSGQGVYGYT

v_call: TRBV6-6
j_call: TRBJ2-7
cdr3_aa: ASTNPDRGGNEQY

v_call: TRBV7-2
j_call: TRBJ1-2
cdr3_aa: ASSPNEGYT

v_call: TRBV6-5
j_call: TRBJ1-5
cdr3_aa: ASSTGDQPQH

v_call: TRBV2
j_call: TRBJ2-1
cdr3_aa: ASSYQKFNNEQF

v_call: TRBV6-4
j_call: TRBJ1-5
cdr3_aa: AIGQGGSNQPQH

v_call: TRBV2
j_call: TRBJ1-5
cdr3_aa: ASSQTENYQPQH

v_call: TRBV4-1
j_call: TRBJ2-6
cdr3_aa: ASSQDLIGRVGANVLT

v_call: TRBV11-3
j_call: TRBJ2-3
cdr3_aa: ASSLGAGREDTQY

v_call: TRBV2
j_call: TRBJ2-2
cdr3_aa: ASSEGQGAGELF

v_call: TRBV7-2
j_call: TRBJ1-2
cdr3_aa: ASSFGTVIGYT

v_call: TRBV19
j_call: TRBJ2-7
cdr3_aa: ASSIGGQGSYEQY

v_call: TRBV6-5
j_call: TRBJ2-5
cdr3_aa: ASSYSSGGRETQY

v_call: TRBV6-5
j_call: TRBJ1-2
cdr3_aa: ASSSEGGYT

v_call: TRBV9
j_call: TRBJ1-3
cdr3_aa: ASSARQDSGNTIY

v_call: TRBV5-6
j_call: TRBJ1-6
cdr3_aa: ASSPRDSLGAPLH

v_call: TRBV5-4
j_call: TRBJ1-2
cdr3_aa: ASSLAGGAGGYT

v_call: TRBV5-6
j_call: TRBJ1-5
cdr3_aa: ASSLDRGRRQPQH

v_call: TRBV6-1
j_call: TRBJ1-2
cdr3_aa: ASSERSGMKGYT

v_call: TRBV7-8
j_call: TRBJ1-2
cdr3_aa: ASSLGQSLGYT

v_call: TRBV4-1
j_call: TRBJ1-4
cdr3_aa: ASSQAERLNEKLF

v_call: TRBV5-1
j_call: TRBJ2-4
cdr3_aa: ASSPGGAKNIQY

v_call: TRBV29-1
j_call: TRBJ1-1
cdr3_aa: SVILHPNTEAF

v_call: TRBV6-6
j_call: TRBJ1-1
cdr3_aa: ASSIRGGTEAF

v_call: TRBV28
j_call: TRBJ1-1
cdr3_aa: ASSLGRVVGNTEAF